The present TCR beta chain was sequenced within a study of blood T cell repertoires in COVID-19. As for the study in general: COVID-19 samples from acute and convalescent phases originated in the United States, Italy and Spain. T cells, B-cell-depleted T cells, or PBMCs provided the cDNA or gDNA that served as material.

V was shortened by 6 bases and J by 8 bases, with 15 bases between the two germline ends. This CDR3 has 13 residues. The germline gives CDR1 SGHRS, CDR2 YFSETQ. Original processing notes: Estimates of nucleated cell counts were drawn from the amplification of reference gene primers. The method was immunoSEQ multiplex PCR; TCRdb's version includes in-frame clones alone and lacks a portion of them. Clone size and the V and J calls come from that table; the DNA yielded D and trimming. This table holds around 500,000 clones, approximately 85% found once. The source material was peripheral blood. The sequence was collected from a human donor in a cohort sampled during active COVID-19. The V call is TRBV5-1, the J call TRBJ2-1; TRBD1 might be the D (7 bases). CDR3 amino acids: CASMWARGDEQFF. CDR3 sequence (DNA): TGCGCCAGCATGTGGGCCAGGGGGGATGAGCAGTTCTTC.